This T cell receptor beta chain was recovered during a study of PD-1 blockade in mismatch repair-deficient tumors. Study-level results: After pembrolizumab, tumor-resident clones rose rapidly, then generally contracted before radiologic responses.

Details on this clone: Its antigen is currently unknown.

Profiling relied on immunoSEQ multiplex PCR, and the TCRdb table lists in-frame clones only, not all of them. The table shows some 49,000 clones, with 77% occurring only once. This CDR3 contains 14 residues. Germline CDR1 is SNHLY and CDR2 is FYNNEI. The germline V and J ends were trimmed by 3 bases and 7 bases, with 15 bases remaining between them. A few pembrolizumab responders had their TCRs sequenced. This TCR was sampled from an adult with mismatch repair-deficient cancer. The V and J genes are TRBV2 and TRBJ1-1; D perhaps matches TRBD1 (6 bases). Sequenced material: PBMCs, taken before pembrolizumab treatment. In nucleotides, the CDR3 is TGTGCCAGCAGTGACCGAACTGGACAGAGTGAAGCTTTCTTT. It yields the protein CASSDRTGQSEAFF.